This T cell receptor (beta chain) was recovered during a study of CD8 T cells in Susac syndrome. When the RNA was reverse transcribed, random hexamers were used with an input of roughly 0.5 to 1 ug. MiXCR, run by TCRdb on the immunoSEQ multiplex PCR reads, gives a single entry per CDR3 protein. Among 190,000 or so distinct CDR3 sequences listed, just under 95% were seen once. Blood CD8+ and CD4+ T cells underwent high-throughput TCR beta sequencing. TEMRA cells were enriched by FACS, and CD4+ and CD8+ T cells were negatively isolated. The CDR3 spans 15 residues. Trimming left V 6 bases short and J 1 base short, with 16 bases between. The germline V gene has CDR1 DFQATT and CDR2 SNEGSKA (reference sequence).

The sample comprised CD4+ T cells from PBMCs. This chain connects TRBV20-1 to TRBJ2-1; possible D gene TRBD1, 6 bases. The TCR originated in a human donor with multiple sclerosis. The CDR3 is CSATARGGSYNEQFF. The CDR3 region has the DNA TGCAGTGCCACCGCTAGAGGGGGATCCTACAATGAGCAGTTCTTC.